The clone carrying this T cell receptor beta chain appeared many times. TCRdb re-analysed the multiplex PCR reads in MiXCR, keeping a single row per CDR3 protein. The sample has about 100,000 distinct CDR3 sequences, about 20% seen once. This CDR3 spans 15 amino acids. The germline CDR1 and CDR2 sequences are LGHNA and YNFKEQ. Between the trimmed V and J ends, which lost 0 bases and 2 bases, there was a span of 11 bases. Axillary draining lymph nodes of breast cancer patients supplied the node samples. This sample was included in a study of breast tumors, draining lymph nodes, adjacent tissues. This clonotype was obtained from a female donor with breast cancer. Some clones in this sample may be carry-over from other donors' samples. The gene calls are TRBV4-2 and TRBJ2-7, with D maybe TRBD2 (5 bases). Sequencing used axillary lymph node tissue. The CDR3, as DNA: TGTGCCAGCAGCCAAGAGCACCACGGGGCCTACGAGCAGTACTTC. Residues: CASSQEHHGAYEQYF.